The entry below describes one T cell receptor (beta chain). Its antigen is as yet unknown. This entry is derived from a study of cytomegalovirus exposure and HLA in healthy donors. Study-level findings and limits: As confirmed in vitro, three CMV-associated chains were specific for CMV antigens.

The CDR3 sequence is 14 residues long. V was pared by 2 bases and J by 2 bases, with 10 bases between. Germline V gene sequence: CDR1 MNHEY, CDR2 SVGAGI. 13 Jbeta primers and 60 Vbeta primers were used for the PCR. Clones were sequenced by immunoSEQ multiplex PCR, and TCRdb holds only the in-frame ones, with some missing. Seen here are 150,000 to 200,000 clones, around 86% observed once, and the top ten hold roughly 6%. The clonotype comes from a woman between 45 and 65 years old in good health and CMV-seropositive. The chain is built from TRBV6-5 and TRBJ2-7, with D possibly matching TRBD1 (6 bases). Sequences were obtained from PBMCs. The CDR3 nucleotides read TGTGCCAGCAGTTACACGGGACAACCCTACGAGCAGTACTTC. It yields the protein CASSYTGQPYEQYF.